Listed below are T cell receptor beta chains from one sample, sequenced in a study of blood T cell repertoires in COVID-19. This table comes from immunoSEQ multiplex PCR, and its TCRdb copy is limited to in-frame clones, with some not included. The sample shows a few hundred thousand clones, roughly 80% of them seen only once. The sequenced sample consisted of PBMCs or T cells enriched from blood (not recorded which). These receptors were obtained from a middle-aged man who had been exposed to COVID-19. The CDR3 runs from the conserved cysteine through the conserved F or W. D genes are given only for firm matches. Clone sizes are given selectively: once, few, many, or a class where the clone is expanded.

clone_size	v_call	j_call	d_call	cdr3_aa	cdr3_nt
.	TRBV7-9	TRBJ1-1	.	CASSPSGGARNTEAFF	TGTGCCAGCAGCCCATCCGGGGGGGCGCGAAACACTGAAGCTTTCTTT
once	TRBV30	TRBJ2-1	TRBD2	CASGLAVYNEQFF	TGTGCCTCCGGACTAGCGGTTTACAATGAGCAGTTCTTC
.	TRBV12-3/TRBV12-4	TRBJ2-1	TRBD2	CASSLAGSRGVF	TGTGCCAGCAGTTTAGCCGGCTCCCGGGGGGTCTTC
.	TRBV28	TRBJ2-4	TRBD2	CASSLKTSGKKNIQYF	TGTGCCAGCAGTCTTAAGACTAGCGGGAAAAAAAACATTCAGTACTTC
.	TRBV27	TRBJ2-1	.	CASRQGSEYNEQFF	TGTGCCAGCAGACAGGGTTCGGAGTACAATGAGCAGTTCTTC
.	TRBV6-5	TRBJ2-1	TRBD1	CASSWGQTDNEQFF	TGTGCCAGCAGTTGGGGACAGACAGACAATGAGCAGTTCTTC
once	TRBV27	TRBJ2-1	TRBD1	CASSWDRGHNEQFF	TGTGCCAGCAGTTGGGACAGGGGGCACAATGAGCAGTTCTTC
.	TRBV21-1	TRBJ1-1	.	CASRGRDRGANDTEAFF	TGTGCCAGCCGGGGAAGGGACAGGGGGGCCAATGACACTGAAGCTTTCTTT
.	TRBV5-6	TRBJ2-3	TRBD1	CASRGGTGLTDTQYF	TGTGCCAGCAGGGGTGGGACAGGACTAACAGATACGCAGTATTTT
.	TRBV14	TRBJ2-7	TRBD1	CASSLLTGGGEQYF	TGTGCCAGCAGCCTCTTGACAGGGGGGGGTGAGCAGTACTTC
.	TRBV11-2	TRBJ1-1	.	CASLAGLNTEAFF	TGTGCCAGCTTGGCGGGGCTGAACACTGAAGCTTTCTTT
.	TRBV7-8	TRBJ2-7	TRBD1	CASSLVGTGTYEQYF	TGTGCCAGCAGCTTAGTTGGGACAGGCACCTACGAGCAGTACTTC
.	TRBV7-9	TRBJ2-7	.	CASSLEGLSYEQYF	TGTGCCAGCAGCCTAGAGGGACTCAGCTACGAGCAGTACTTC
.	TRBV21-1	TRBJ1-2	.	CASSGAQGNLYGYTF	TGTGCCAGCAGTGGGGCACAGGGGAACCTCTATGGCTACACCTTC
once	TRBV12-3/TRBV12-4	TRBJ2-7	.	CASWQDPYEQYF	TGTGCCAGCTGGCAGGATCCTTACGAGCAGTACTTC
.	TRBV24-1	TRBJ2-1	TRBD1	CATSGTGTPEQFF	TGTGCCACCAGCGGGACAGGGACGCCTGAGCAGTTCTTC
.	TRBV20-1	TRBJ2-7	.	CSVAGSYEQYF	TGCAGTGTTGCGGGATCCTACGAGCAGTACTTC
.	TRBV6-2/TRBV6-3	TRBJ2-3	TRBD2	CASSPTSGRALADTQYF	TGTGCCAGCAGCCCTACTAGCGGGAGGGCCCTCGCAGATACGCAGTATTTT
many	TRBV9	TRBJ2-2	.	CASGRRSNTGELFF	TGTGCCAGCGGGAGGCGGAGCAACACCGGGGAGCTGTTTTTT
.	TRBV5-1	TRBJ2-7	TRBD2	CASSPSTSDLYEQYF	TGCGCCAGCAGCCCATCGACTAGCGATCTCTACGAGCAGTACTTC
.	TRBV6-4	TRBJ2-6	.	CASGLGLGANVLTF	TGTGCCAGTGGTCTTGGGCTTGGGGCCAACGTCCTGACTTTC
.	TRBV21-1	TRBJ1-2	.	CASSKTGGDYGYTF	TGTGCCAGCAGCAAGACAGGGGGAGACTATGGCTACACCTTC
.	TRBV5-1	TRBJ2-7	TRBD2	CASSSLAGREEQYF	TGCGCCAGCAGCTCCCTAGCGGGAAGGGAAGAGCAGTACTTC
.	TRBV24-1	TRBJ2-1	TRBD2	CATSDRKTSAQYNEQFF	TGTGCCACCAGTGACCGAAAGACTAGCGCTCAGTACAATGAGCAGTTCTTC
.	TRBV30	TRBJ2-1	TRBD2	CAWSGLAGEENEQFF	TGTGCCTGGAGTGGCCTAGCGGGAGAGGAGAATGAGCAGTTCTTC
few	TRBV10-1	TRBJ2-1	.	CASSDGSRGVYNEQFF	TGCGCCAGCAGTGACGGCTCTCGCGGGGTATACAATGAGCAGTTCTTC
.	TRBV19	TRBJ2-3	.	CASSSQGLTDTQYF	TGTGCCAGTAGTTCCCAGGGACTCACAGATACGCAGTATTTT